The 26 T cell receptor beta chains below were found in one sample sequenced in a study of T cell responses to AZD1222 COVID-19 vaccine. Here immunoSEQ multiplex PCR was the method, and the copy in TCRdb shows in-frame clones only, minus some. The sample lists 150,000 to 200,000 clones, around 88% occurring once. Specimen: peripheral blood, collected 28 days after the second AZD1222 dose. The receptors originated from an adult who received the AZD1222 COVID-19 vaccine.

The chain has TRBV25-1 and TRBJ2-3; 11 bases agree with TRBD2. The germline V gene encodes CDR1 MGHDK and CDR2 SYGVNS. J lost 1 base, V lost 4 bases, and 4 bases had no gene match. The CDR3 sequence is 16 residues long. CDR3 DNA: TGTGCCAGCAGTGTCCTAGCGGGGGGCCGCACAGATACGCAGTATTTT. Translating gives CASSVLAGGRTDTQYF.

This clone was observed once. The chain employs TRBV3-1 (or the pseudogene TRBV3-2) and TRBJ2-7; 7 positions agree with TRBD2. Germline lookup yields CDR1 LGHDT and CDR2 YNNKEL (reference sequence). V shed 3 bases, J shed 3 bases, and the junction held 5 bases outside the gene matches. The CDR3 extends over 14 amino acids. The CDR3 coding sequence is TGTGCCAGCAGCCATGGCGGGGGAAACTACGAGCAGTACTTC. Amino acids: CASSHGGGNYEQYF.

The chain carries TRBV19 and TRBJ2-1; TRBD1 aligns across 8 bases. CDR1 LNHDA and CDR2 SQIVND come from the germline V gene (reference sequence). J was trimmed by 5 bases and V by 2 bases; bases with no gene match: 5. CDR3 length equals 15 residues. CDR3 residues: CASSISQGVDNEQFF. DNA of the CDR3: TGTGCCAGTAGTATATCACAGGGGGTTGACAATGAGCAGTTCTTC.

This clone was detected only a few times. The CDR3 loop reads CASSPGTGKFGNQPQHF. CDR3 nucleotide sequence: TGTGCCAGCAGTCCCGGGACAGGGAAGTTTGGCAATCAGCCCCAGCATTTT. The V call is TRBV21-1, the J call TRBJ1-5; the DNA was not used to check the table's D call, TRBD1. TRBV21-1 is a pseudogene segment. The CDR3 extends over 17 amino acids.

The chain combines TRBV15 with TRBJ2-7; 8 nucleotides agree with TRBD1. The CDR3 consists of 18 residues. Germline values: CDR1 LNHNV, CDR2 YYDKDF (reference sequence). Trimming removed 1 base from V and 3 bases from J; junction bases left unmatched: 14. The CDR3 DNA follows: TGTGCCACCAGCAGAGGGGGGATAGGACAGGGACTCTTCTACGAGCAGTACTTC. It encodes CATSRGGIGQGLFYEQYF.

The DNA of the CDR3 is TGTGCCAGCAGTTACTTCCAGGGGGCGGGCACTGAAGCTTTCTTT. Its translation is CASSYFQGAGTEAFF. This rearrangement joins TRBV6-5 to TRBJ1-1; 8 bases are a match to TRBD1. V trimming: 1 base; J trimming: 4 bases; junction bases outside the gene matches: 5. CDR3 length equals 15 residues. CDR1 and CDR2 (germline): MNHEY, SVGAGI.

This chain connects TRBV7-8 to TRBJ2-7; 11 nucleotides match TRBD2. After removal of 5 bases from V and 2 bases from J, the junction contained 5 bases not matched to a gene. Germline CDR1 is SGHVS and CDR2 is FQNEAQ. This CDR3 spans 15 amino acids. The CDR3, as DNA: TGTGCCAGCAGCGAACTACTAGCGGGGGCCTACGAGCAGTACTTC. It is translated as CASSELLAGAYEQYF.

This chain uses TRBV7-4 with TRBJ1-1, with a possible D match to TRBD1 (5 bases). This CDR3 comprises 16 residues. The germline CDR1 and CDR2 sequences are SGHVT and SQSDAQ. Trimming cost V 1 base and J 1 base, with 13 bases left between them. This CDR3 reads CASSLGGGQPNTEAFF. The CDR3 DNA reads as TGTGCCAGCAGCTTAGGGGGCGGGCAGCCGAACACTGAAGCTTTCTTT.

The chain has TRBV10-1 and TRBJ2-7; the match to TRBD1 covers 7 bases. With 3 bases clipped from V and 0 bases from J, the junction kept 8 bases outside the gene matches. Per germline, CDR1 WNHNN and CDR2 SYGVQD (reference sequence). This CDR3 region has 16 residues. Here the CDR3 DNA reads TGCGCCAGCAGTGACCCCAGGGGGACCTCCTCCTACGAGCAGTACTTC. Translated: CASSDPRGTSSYEQYF.

This sequence joins TRBV5-1 and TRBJ2-1, with D possibly matching TRBD1 (5 bases). Trimming took off 4 bases at V and 0 bases at J, with 14 bases between the two ends. Germline values: CDR1 SGHRS, CDR2 YFSETQ. The CDR3 has 16 amino acids. The CDR3 protein is CASSPRVPGSYNEQFF. In DNA, the CDR3 is TGCGCCAGCAGCCCCAGGGTCCCGGGCTCCTACAATGAGCAGTTCTTC.

The J gene is TRBJ2-7, the V gene TRBV4-1; D unclear. The CDR3 runs 15 residues. The V gene's germline CDR1 is MGHRA and CDR2 YSYEKL. Trimming pared 4 bases from V and 2 bases from J, leaving 15 bases between. The CDR3 spells CASSPTWVGTYEQYF. The CDR3 nucleotides are TGCGCCAGCAGCCCAACGTGGGTAGGGACCTACGAGCAGTACTTC.

This sequence joins TRBV6-1 and TRBJ2-1, with a possible D match to TRBD1 (6 bases). CDR3 length equals 16 residues. Trimming took off 3 bases at V and 1 base at J, with 13 bases between the two ends. The V gene's germline CDR1 is MNHNS and CDR2 SASEGT. The CDR3 DNA sequence: TGTGCCAGCAGTGACAGGGGAAGTCGTTCCTACAATGAGCAGTTCTTC. This gives the protein CASSDRGSRSYNEQFF.

This chain connects TRBV7-9 to TRBJ1-2, with TRBD1 identical over 7 bases. With 5 bases clipped from V and 4 bases from J, the junction kept 4 bases outside the gene matches. The CDR3 consists of 13 residues. Germline CDR1 reads SEHNR; CDR2 reads FQNEAQ (reference sequence). CDR3 coding DNA: TGTGCCAGCAGCCCCGACAGGGTCTATGGCTACACCTTC. Translated, it gives CASSPDRVYGYTF.

The V and J genes are TRBV4-1 and TRBJ1-2, with 10 bases aligning to TRBD1. Germline V gene data show CDR1 as MGHRA and CDR2 as YSYEKL. V gave up 4 bases and J gave up 6 bases; unmatched junction bases: 11. This CDR3 has 16 amino acids. Here the CDR3 DNA reads TGCGCCAGCAGCCCATTTGCATTGGGACAGGGGAATGGCTACACCTTC. Amino acid sequence: CASSPFALGQGNGYTF.

The V call is TRBV10-3, the J call TRBJ2-1; the D is unclear. The CDR3 runs 17 residues. With 0 bases removed from V and 5 bases from J, the gap between germline ends came to 17 bases. CDR1 ENHRY and CDR2 SYGVKD come from the germline V gene. The CDR3 DNA reads TGTGCCATCAGTGAGTCCCAGGCACAAACTTCCGACAATGAGCAGTTCTTC. This translates into CAISESQAQTSDNEQFF.

A few counts support this clone. V usage is TRBV6-5 and J usage is TRBJ2-7; perhaps TRBD1 as D (6 bases). The CDR3 is 13 amino acids. Trimming shortened V by 6 bases and J by 4 bases, and 13 bases separated the two germline ends. Germline-derived CDR1 and CDR2 are MNHEY and SVGAGI. The CDR3 region is CASSKVTGYEQYF. CDR3 in DNA: TGTGCCAGCAGCAAAGTCACAGGGTACGAGCAGTACTTC.

V and J are TRBV3-1 (or the pseudogene TRBV3-2) and TRBJ2-3, with a weak D call TRBD2 (6 bases). The CDR3 consists of 17 residues. Germline V CDR1 and CDR2: LGHDT, YNNKEL (reference sequence). The V end was cut by 2 bases, the J end by 0 bases, with 15 bases between. This CDR3 reads CASSQKYLATSTDTQYF. The CDR3 DNA reads TGTGCCAGCAGCCAAAAATACCTAGCGACTAGCACAGATACGCAGTATTTT.

The CDR3 region has the DNA TGCAGCGTTGAAGGGGGACACCCGAACACTGAAGCTTTCTTT. Translated: CSVEGGHPNTEAFF. The V gene is TRBV29-1, the J gene TRBJ1-1; weak D call: TRBD1 (6 bases). Germline V lookup: CDR1 SQVTM, CDR2 ANQGSEA. Trimming cost V 1 base and J 1 base, with 10 bases left between them. The CDR3 loop spans 14 amino acids.

The chain employs TRBV19 and TRBJ1-6; D uncertain. Trimming took off 0 bases at V and 3 bases at J, with 3 bases between the two ends. The length of the CDR3 is 14 residues. Germline V lookup: CDR1 LNHDA, CDR2 SQIVND (reference sequence). The CDR3: CASSIEGYNSPLHF. The CDR3 DNA is TGTGCCAGTAGTATAGAGGGCTATAATTCACCCCTCCACTTT.

A few counts support this clone. The J gene is TRBJ1-6, the V gene TRBV3-1 (or the pseudogene TRBV3-2); D possibly corresponds to TRBD1 (5 bases). The CDR3 is 18 amino acids. The germline V gene has CDR1 LGHDT and CDR2 YNNKEL (reference sequence). V lost 2 bases to trimming and J lost 4 bases, with 18 bases between them. The CDR3 reads CASSQRRTGGPYNSPLHF. The CDR3 region has the DNA TGTGCCAGCAGCCAAAGAAGGACGGGGGGACCTTATAATTCACCCCTCCACTTT.

The rearrangement uses TRBV7-6 and TRBJ2-3; 9 nucleotides line up with TRBD2. Germline lookup yields CDR1 SGHVS and CDR2 FNYEAQ. The CDR3 runs to 18 residues. The ends lost 5 bases at V and 5 bases at J; junction bases unmatched: 17. In DNA form, the CDR3 reads TGTGCCAGCAGCGCCCGTAGTAGCGAGCGGGGGGTAAGAGATACGCAGTATTTT. Protein: CASSARSSERGVRDTQYF.

V usage is TRBV7-9 and J usage is TRBJ2-3; D ambiguous. The CDR3 has 12 residues. Trimming took 1 base from V and 3 from J, leaving 2 bases between them. CDR1 is SEHNR and CDR2 is FQNEAQ in the germline V gene (reference sequence). The CDR3 coding sequence is TGTGCCAGCAGCTTAGGTACAGATACGCAGTATTTT. It translates to CASSLGTDTQYF.

About this clone: The sample holds other DNA sequences that translate to the same CDR3. The V call is TRBV6-1, the J call TRBJ1-4, with D perhaps matching TRBD1 (6 bases). With 1 base removed from V and 5 bases from J, the gap between germline ends came to 8 bases. Looked up from germline, CDR1 is MNHNS and CDR2 is SASEGT. This CDR3 is built from 14 residues. CDR3 protein: CASSEGQGNEKLFF. CDR3 DNA sequence: TGTGCCAGCAGTGAAGGGCAGGGGAATGAAAAACTGTTTTTT.

V is TRBV27 and J is TRBJ2-5; D not certain. CDR1 and CDR2 (germline): MNHEY, SMNVEV (reference sequence). V was clipped by 5 bases and J by 2 bases, with 12 bases between them. The CDR3 consists of 14 residues. Here the CDR3 DNA reads TGTGCCAGCAGTCTAGGGCGAGGTCAAGAGACCCAGTACTTC. Protein: CASSLGRGQETQYF.

The chain employs TRBV7-8 and TRBJ1-3; 11 bases line up with TRBD1. Germline lookup yields CDR1 SGHVS and CDR2 FQNEAQ. Trimming took 3 bases from V and 1 from J; bases not matched to a gene: 5. This CDR3 contains 17 residues. The DNA of the CDR3 is TGTGCCAGCAGCTTGGGAGGACAGGGGGCTTCTGGAAACACCATATATTTT. Translated, it gives CASSLGGQGASGNTIYF.

Written as DNA, the CDR3 is TGTGCCAGCACCCTCCTGGGACCGTCCTACAATGAGCAGTTCTTC. Residues: CASTLLGPSYNEQFF. V is TRBV7-6 and J is TRBJ2-1; D is tentatively TRBD1 or TRBD2 (5 bases each). V shed 7 bases and J shed 1 base, with 14 bases lying between them. In germline, CDR1 is SGHVS, CDR2 FNYEAQ. The CDR3 extends over 15 amino acids.